This record covers a single T cell receptor beta chain. The target antigen is unknown. The sample comes from a study of T cell repertoires and HLA-DP antigens. Study in general: Alloreactive CD4+ T cells targeted HLA-DP on transduced HeLa.

Clones were sequenced by immunoSEQ multiplex PCR, and TCRdb holds only the in-frame ones, with some missing. This sample carries over 60,000 clones, around 80% of them seen once, and the ten largest clones take around 1.5%. The CDR3 contains 12 residues. V was shortened by 5 bases and J by 1 base, with 5 bases between the two germline ends. Germline V gene data show CDR1 as MNHEY and CDR2 as SMNVEV (reference sequence). The sequence came from a man aged 55 to 70 in good health and CMV-seronegative. The sequenced material came from CD4+ T cells from PBMCs. The chain uses TRBV27 and TRBJ1-2, with no clear D. CDR3 nucleotides: TGTGCCAGCAGTAAGATTAACTATGGCTACACCTTC. It encodes CASSKINYGYTF.